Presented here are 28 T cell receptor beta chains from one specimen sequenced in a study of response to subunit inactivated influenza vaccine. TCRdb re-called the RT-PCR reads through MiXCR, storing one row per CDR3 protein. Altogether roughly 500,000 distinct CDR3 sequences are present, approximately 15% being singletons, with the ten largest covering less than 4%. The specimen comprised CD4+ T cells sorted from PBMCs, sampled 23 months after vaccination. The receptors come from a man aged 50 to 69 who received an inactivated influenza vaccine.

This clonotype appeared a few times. The CDR3 sequence: CASSERQGFRTDTQYF. The CDR3 DNA follows: TGTGCCAGCAGCGAACGACAGGGCTTTAGGACAGATACGCAGTATTTT. V usage is TRBV5-6 and J usage is TRBJ2-3, with 7 bases lining up with TRBD1. The CDR3 has 16 amino acids. Trimming at V came to 4 bases and at J to 3 bases, leaving 11 bases not matched to a gene. Germline V gene sequence: CDR1 SGHDT, CDR2 YYEEEE.

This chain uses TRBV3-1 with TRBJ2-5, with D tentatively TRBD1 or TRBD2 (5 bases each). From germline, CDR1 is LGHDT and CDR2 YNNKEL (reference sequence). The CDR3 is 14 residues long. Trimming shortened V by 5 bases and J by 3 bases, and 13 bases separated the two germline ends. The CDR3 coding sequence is TGTGCCAGCAGCAGCCGGGGCCTGAAAGAGACCCAGTACTTC. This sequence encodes CASSSRGLKETQYF.

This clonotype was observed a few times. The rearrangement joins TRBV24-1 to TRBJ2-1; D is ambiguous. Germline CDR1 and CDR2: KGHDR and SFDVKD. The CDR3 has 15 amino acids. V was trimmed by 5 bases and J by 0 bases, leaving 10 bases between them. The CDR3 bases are TGTGCCACCAGTGGAGTCCGAAGCTCCTACAATGAGCAGTTCTTC. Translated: CATSGVRSSYNEQFF.

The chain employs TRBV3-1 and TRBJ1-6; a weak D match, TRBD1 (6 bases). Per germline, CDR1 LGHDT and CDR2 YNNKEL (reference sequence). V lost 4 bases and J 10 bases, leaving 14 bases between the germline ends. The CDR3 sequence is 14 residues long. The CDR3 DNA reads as TGTGCCAGCAGCCTTCGGGGGCCCGAGTCACCCCTCCACTTT. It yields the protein CASSLRGPESPLHF. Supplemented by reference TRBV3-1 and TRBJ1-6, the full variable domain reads DTAVSQTPKYLVTQMGNDKSIKCEQNLGHDTMYWYKQDSKKFLKIMFSYNNKELIINETVPNRFSPKSPDKAHLNLHINSLELGDSAVYFCASSLRGPESPLHFGNGTRLTVT.

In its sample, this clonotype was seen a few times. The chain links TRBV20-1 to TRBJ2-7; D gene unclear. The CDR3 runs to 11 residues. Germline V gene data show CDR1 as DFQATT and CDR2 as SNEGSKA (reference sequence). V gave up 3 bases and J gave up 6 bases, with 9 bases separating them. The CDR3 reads CSASPAPEQYF. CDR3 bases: TGCAGTGCTAGTCCCGCCCCCGAGCAGTACTTC.

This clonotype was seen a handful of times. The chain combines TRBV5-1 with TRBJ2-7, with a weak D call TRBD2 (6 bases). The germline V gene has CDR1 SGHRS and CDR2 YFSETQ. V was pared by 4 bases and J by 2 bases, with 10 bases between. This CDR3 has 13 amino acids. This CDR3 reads CASSGQRAYEQYF. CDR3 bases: TGCGCCAGCAGCGGTCAGCGGGCCTACGAGCAGTACTTC.

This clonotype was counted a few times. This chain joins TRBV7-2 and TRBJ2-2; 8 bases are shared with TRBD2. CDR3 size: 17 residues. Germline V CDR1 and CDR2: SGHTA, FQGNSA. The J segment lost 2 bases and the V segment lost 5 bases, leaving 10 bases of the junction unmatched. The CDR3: CASSPRGGGRNTGELFF. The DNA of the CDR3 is TGTGCCAGCAGCCCCCGTGGCGGGGGGCGTAACACCGGGGAGCTGTTTTTT.

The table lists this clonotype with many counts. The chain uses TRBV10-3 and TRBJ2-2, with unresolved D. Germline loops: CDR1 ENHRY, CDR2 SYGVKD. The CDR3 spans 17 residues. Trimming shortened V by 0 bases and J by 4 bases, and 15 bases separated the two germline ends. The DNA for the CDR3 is TGTGCCATCAGTGAGTCGAGATCTCTTGGGTCCACCGGGGAGCTGTTTTTT. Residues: CAISESRSLGSTGELFF.

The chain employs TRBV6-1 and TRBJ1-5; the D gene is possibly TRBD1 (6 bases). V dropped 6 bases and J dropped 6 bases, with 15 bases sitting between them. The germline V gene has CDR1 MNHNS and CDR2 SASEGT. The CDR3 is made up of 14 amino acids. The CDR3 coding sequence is TGTGCCAGCAGCCCTAGGGGGGGACCTCAGCCCCAGCATTTT. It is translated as CASSPRGGPQPQHF.

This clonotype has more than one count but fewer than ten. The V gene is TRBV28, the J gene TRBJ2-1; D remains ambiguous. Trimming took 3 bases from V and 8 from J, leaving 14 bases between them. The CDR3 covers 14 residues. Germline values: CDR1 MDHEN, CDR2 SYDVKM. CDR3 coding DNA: TGTGCCAGCAGTTTGGGGTTGGTTGGGCATGAGCAGTTCTTC. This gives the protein CASSLGLVGHEQFF.

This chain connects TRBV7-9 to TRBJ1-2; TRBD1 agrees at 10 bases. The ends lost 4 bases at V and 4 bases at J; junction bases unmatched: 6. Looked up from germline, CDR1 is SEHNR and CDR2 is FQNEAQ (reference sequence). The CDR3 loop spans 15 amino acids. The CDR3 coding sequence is TGTGCCAGCAGCTCGACAGGGGGCGGTGCCTATGGCTACACCTTC. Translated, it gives CASSSTGGGAYGYTF.

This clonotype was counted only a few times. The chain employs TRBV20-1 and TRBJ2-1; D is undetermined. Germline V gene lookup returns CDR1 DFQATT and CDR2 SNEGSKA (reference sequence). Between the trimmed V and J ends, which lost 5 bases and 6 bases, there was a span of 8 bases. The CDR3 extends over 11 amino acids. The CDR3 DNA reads TGCAGTGCTCCACTTATCAATGAGCAGTTCTTC. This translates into CSAPLINEQFF.

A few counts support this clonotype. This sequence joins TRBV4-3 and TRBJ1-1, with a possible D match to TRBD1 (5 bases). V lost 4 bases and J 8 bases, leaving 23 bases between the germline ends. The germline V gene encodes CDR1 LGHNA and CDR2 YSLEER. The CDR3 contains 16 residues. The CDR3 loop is CASSRRSGTGGSEAFF. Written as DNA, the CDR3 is TGCGCCAGCAGCCGGAGATCAGGGACCGGTGGGTCCGAAGCTTTCTTT.

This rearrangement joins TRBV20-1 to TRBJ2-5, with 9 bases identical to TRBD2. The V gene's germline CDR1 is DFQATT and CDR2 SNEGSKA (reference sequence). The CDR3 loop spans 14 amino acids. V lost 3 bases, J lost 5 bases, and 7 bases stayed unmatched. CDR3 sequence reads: CSASSGSTVETQYF. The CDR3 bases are TGCAGTGCTAGTAGCGGGAGTACGGTTGAGACCCAGTACTTC.

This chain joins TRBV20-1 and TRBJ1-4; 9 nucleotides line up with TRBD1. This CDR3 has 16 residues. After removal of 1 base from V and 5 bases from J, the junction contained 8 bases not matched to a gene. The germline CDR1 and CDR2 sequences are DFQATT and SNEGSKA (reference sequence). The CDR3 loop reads CSARAGTGLGNEKLFF. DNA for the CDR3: TGCAGTGCTAGAGCGGGGACAGGGTTGGGAAATGAAAAACTGTTTTTT.

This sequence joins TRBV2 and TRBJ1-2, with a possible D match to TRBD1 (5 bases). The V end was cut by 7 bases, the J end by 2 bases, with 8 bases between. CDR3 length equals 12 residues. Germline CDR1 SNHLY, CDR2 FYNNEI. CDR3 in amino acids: CASMPGNYGYTF. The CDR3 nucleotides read TGTGCCAGCATGCCAGGGAACTATGGCTACACCTTC.

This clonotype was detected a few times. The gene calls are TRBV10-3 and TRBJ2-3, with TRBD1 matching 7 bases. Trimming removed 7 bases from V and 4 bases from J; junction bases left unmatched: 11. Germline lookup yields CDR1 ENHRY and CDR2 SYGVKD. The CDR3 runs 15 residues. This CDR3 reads CAINRQGVGADTQYF. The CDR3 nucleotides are TGTGCCATCAATCGACAGGGTGTGGGGGCAGATACGCAGTATTTT.

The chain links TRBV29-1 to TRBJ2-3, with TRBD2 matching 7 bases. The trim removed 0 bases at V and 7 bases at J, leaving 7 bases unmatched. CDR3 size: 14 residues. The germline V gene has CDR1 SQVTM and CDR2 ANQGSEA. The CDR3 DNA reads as TGCAGCGTTGAAGATACTAGCGACTCGTATACGCAGTATTTT. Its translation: CSVEDTSDSYTQYF.

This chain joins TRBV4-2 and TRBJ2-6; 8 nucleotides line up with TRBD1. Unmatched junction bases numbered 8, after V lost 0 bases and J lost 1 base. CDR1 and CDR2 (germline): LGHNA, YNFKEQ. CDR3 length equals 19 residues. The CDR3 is CASSQESGQGKSGANVLTF. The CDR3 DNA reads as TGTGCCAGCAGCCAAGAGTCAGGACAGGGTAAATCTGGGGCCAACGTCCTGACTTTC.

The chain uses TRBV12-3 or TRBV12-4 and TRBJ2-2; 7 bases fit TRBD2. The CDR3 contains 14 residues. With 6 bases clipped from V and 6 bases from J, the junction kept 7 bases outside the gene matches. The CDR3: CASRLATEAGELFF. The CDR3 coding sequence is TGTGCCAGCAGACTAGCGACAGAGGCCGGGGAGCTGTTTTTT.

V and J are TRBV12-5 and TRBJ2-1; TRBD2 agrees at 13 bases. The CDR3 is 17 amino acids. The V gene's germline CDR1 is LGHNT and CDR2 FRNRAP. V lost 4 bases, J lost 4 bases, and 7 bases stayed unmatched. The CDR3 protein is CASGSGLAGVKYNEQFF. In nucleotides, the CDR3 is TGTGCTAGTGGTTCCGGACTAGCGGGAGTGAAGTACAATGAGCAGTTCTTC.

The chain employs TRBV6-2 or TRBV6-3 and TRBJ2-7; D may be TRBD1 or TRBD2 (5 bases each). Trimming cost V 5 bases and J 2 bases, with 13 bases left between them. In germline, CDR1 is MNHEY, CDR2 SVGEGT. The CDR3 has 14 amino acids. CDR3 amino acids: CASSPQLGAYEQYF. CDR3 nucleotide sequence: TGTGCCAGCAGTCCCCAGCTGGGGGCCTACGAGCAGTACTTC.

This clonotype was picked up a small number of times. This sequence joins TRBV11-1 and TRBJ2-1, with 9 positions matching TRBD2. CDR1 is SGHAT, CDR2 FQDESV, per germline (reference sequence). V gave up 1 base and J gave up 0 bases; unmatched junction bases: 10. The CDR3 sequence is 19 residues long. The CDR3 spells CASSLVRLAGISSYNEQFF. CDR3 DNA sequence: TGTGCCAGCAGCTTAGTGCGTCTAGCGGGAATCAGCTCCTACAATGAGCAGTTCTTC.

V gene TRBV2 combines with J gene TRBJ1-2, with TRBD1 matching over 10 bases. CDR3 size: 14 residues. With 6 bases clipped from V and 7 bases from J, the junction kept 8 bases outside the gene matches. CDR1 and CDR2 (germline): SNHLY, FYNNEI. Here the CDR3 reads CASRWDRGVSGYTF. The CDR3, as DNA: TGTGCCAGCAGATGGGACAGGGGAGTCTCTGGCTACACCTTC.

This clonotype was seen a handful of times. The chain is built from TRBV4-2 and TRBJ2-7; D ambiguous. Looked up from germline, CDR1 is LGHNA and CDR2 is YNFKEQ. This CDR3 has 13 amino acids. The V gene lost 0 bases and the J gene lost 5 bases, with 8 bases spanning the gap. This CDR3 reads CASSQELAHEQYF. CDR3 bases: TGTGCCAGCAGCCAAGAACTGGCCCACGAGCAGTACTTC.

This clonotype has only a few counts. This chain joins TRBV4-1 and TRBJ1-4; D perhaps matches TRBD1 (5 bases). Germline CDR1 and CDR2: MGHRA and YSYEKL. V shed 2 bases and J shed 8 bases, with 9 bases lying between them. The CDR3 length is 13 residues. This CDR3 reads CASSQIAGEKLFF. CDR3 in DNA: TGCGCCAGCAGCCAAATTGCAGGGGAAAAACTGTTTTTT.

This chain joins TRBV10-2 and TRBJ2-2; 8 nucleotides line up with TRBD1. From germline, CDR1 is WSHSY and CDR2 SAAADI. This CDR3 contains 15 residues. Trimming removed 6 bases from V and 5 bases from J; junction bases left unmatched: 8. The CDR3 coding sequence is TGCGCCAGCAGATCCGGGACAGGCGGAACCGGGGAGCTGTTTTTT. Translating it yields CASRSGTGGTGELFF.

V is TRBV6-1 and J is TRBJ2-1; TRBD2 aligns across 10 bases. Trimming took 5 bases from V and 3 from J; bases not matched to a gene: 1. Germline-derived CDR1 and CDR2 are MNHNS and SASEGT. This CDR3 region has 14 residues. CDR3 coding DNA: TGTGCCAGCAGTAAGCGGGGGGGCTACAATGAGCAGTTCTTC. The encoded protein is CASSKRGGYNEQFF.